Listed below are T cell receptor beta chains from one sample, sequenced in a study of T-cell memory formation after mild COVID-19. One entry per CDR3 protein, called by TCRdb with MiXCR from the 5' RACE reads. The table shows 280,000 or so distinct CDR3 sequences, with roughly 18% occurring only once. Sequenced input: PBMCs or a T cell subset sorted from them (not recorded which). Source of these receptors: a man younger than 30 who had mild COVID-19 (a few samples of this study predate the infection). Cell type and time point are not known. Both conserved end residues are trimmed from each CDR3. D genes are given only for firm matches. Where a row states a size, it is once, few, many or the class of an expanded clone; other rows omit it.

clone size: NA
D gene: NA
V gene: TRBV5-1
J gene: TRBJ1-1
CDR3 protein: ASSLTGRSIEAF

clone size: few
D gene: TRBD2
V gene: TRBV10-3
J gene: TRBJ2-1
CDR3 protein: AISPPGLVSNEQF

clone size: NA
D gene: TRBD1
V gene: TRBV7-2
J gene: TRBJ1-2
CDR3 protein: ASSARSGTGSSGYT

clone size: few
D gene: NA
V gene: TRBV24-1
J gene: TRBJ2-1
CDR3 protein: ATSDPGGRRGSSYNEQF

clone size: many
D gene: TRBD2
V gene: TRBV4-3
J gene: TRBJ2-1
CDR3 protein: ASSRLGTGGGSYNEQF

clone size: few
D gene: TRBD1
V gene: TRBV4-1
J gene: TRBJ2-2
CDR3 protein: ASSLPRDRDTGELF

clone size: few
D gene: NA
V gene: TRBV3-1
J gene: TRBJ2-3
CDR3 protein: ASSQDSASMRQY

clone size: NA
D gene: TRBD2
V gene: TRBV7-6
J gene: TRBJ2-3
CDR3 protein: ASSRLAGGLDTQY

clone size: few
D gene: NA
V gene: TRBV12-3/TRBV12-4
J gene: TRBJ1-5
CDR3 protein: ASTRTGFNQPQH

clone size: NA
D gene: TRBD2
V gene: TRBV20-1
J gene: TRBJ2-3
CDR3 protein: STAKRGSTDTQY

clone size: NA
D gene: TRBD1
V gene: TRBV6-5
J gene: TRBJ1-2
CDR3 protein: ASRPWTGNGYT

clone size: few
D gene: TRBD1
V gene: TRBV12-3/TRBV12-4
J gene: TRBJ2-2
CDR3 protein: ASSLSGQGTRELF

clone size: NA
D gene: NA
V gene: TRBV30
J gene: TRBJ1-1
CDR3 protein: AWSLRGGSNTEAF

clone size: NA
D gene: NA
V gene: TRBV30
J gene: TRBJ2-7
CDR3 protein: AWGGAAYEQY

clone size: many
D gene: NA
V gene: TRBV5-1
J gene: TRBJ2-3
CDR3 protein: ASSLYSEADTQY

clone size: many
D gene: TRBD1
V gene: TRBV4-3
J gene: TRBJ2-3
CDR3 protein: ASSQSPGGGLADTQY

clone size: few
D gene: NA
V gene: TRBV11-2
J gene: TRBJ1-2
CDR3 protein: ASSPRGAAGYT

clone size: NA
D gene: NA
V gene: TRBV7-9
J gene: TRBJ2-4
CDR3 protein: ASVGPKNIQY

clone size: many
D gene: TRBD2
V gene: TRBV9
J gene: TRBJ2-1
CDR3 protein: ASSVAGGLYNEQF

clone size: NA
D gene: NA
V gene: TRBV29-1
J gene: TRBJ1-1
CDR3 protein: SVDSTGSGMNTEAF

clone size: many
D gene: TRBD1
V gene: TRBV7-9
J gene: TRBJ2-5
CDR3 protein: ASSFRDRGREETQY

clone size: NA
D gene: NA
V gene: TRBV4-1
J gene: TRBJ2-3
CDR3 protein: ASSQEGYTDTQY

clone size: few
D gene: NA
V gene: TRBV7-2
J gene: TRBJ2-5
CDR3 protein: ASSPSGRETQY

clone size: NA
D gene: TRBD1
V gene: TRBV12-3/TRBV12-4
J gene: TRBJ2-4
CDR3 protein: ASSPRDRNIQY

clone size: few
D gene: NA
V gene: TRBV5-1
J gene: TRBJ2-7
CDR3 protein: ASSLVETGTDEQY

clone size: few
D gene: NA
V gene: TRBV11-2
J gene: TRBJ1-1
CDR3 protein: ASVMGTVNTEAF

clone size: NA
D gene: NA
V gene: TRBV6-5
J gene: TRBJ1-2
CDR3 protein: ASMEWGGRYGYT

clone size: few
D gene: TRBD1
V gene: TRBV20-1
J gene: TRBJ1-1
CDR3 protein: SARDRGLNTEAF

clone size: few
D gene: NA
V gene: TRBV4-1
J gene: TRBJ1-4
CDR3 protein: ASSQDRGSGNEKLF

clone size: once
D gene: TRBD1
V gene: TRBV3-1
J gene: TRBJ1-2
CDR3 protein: ASSQRFLTGGSGYT

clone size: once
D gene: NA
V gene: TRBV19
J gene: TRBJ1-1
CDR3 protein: ASSMSRNGGAEAF

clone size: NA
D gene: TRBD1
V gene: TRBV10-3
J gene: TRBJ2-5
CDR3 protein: AISERQGPGETQY

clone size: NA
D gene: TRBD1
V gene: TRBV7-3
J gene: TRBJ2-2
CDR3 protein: ASSAPGTVTGELF

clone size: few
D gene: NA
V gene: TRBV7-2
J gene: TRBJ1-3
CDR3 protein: ASSLVPGIAGNTIY

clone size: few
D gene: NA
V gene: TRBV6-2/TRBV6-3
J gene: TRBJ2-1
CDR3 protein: ASSYSRGGNEQF

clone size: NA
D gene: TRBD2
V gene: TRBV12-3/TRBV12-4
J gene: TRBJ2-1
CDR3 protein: ASSQHSGATYNEQF

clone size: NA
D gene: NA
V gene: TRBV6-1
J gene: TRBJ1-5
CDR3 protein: ASGRQIGGQPQH

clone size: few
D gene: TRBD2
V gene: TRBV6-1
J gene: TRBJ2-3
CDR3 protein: ASLRLAGRTDTQY

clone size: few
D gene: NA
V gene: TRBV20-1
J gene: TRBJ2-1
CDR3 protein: SARIRSSYNEQF

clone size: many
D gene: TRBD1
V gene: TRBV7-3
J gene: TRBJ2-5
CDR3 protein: ASSATGGAMETQY

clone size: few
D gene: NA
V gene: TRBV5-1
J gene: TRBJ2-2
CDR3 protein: ASSRRDTGELF

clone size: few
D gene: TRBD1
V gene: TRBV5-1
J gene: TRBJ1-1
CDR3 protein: ASGPRGLDEAF

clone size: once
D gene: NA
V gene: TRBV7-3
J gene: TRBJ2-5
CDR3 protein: ASSPRATQETQY

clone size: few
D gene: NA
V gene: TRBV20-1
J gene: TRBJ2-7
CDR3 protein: SALPGAGTYEQY

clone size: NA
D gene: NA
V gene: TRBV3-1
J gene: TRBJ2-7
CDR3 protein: ASSQAQFYEQY

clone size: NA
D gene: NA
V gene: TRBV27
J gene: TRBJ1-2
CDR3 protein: ASSSGATGYGYT

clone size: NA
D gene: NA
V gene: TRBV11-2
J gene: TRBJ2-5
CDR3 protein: ASSLVSFSGMGETQY

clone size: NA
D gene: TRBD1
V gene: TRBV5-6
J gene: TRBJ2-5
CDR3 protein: ASSSSGQGVRETQY

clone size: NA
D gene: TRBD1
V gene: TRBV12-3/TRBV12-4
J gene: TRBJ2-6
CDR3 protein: ASSRQGPDVLT

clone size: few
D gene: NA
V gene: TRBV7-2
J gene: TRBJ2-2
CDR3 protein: ASSGAWGAGTGELF

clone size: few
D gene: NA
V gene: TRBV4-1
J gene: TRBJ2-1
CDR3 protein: ASSRDHPEVNEQF

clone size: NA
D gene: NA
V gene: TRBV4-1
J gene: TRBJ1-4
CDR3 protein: ASSQVVEGWDEKLF

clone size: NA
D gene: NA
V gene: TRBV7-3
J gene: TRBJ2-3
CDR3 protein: ASSLRGGLPPGTDTQY

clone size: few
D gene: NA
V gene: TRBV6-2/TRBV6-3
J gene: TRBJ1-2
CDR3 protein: ASSFVNYGYT

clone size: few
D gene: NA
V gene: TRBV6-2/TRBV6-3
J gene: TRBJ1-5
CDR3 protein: ASSPRGAPNQPQH

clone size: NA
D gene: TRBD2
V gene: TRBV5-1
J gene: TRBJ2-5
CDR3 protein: ASVPGLAGGQETQY

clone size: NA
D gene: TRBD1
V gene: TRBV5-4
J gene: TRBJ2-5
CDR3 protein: ASSLDQQGAVETQY